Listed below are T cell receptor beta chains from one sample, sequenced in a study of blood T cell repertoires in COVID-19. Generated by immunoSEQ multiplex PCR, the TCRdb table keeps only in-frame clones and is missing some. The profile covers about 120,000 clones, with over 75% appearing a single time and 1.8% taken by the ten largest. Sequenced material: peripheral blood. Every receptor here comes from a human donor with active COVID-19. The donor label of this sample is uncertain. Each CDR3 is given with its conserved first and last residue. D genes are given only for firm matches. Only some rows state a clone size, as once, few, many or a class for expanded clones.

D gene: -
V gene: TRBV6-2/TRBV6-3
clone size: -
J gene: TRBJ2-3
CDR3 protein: CASSYGNLVKPDTQYF

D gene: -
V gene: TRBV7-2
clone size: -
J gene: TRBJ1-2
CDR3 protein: CASTTTYGYTF

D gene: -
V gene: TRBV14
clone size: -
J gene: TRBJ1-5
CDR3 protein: CASSQDFSGGNQPQHF

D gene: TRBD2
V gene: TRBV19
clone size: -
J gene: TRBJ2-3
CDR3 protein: CATQLLGGDTQYF

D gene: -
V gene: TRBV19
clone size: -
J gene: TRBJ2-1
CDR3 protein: CASRIGLVGEQFF

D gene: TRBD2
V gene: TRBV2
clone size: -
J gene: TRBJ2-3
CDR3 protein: CASSRLAGAPKKSTDTQYF

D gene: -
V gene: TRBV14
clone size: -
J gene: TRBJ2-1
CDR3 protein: CASSQVGGDSYNEQFF

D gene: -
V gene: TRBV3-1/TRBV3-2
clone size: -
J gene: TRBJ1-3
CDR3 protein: CASSQDDPGSGNTIYF

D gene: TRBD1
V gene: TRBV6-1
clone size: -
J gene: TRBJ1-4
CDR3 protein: CASSEDRGRRLGEKLFF

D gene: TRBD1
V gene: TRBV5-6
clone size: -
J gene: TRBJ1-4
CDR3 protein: CASSPGDRGLWGEKLFF

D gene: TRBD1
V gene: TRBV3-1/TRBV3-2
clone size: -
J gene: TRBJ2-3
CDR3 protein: CASSQDRGQGNRYTQYF

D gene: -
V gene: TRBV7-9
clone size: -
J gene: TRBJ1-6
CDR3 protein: CASSLPNSPLHF

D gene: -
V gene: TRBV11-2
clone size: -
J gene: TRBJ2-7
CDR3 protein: CASSLVPGVTSYEQYF

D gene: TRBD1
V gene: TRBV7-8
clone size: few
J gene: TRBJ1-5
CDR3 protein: CASSPRQGSGSNQPQHF

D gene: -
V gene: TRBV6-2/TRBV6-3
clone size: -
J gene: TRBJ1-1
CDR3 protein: CASSYVQENTEAFF

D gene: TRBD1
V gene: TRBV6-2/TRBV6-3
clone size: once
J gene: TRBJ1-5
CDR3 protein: CASSSTGVSNQPQHF

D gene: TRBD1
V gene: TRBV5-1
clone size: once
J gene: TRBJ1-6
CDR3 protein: CASSLDRTGGTYNSPLHF

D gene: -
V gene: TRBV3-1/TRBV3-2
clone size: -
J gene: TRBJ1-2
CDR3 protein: CASSQEGAYGYTF

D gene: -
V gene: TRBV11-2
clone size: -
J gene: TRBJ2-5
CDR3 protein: CASSLVSREQETQYF

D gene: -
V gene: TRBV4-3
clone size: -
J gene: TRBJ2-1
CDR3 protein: CASSQNLDNEQFF

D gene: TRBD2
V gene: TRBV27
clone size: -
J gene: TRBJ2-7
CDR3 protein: CASSPSTSGVSYEQYF

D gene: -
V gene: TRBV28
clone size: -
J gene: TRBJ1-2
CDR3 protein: CASSHLRSYGYTF

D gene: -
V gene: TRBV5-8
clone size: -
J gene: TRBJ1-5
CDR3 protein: CASGRDGSAHNQPQHF

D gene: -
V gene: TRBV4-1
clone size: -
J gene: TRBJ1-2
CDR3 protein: CASSPRENYGYTF

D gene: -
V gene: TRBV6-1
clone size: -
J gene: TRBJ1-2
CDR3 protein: CASSESGVDDGYTF

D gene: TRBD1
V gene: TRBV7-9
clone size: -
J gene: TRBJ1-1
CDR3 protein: CASQGGMNTEAFF

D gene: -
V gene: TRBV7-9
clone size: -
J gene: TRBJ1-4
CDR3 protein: CASSSSGIRNEKLFF

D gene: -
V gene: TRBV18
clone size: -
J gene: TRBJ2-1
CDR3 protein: CASSPRDNEQFF

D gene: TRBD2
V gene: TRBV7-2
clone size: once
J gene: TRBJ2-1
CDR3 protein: CASSSLAGGLGEQFF

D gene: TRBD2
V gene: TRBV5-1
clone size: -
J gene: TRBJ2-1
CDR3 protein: CASSNSGGAGNEQFF